This T cell receptor beta chain was identified during a study of graft-versus-host responses after intestinal transplantation. V was cut by 4 bases and J by 3 bases, with 12 bases left in between. In germline, CDR1 is MDHEN, CDR2 SYDVKM. CDR3 length: 14 residues. Method: immunoSEQ multiplex PCR; TCRdb's copy keeps in-frame clones and lacks some. The table has 5,000 to 7,500 clones, roughly 85% seen once; the top ten hold 6% to 8.5%. Investigators treated the graft tissue so that it released intraepithelial and lamina propria lymphocytes. This sequence joins TRBV28 and TRBJ1-2, with a weak D call TRBD1 (5 bases). The sequenced sample was ileum tissue, obtained 300 to 310 days after intestinal transplant. The receptor comes from a human patient who received an intestinal transplant, so some T cells may come from the graft donor. The DNA for the CDR3 is TGTGCCAGCAGTTACCCTTCAGGGTACTATGGCTACACCTTC. Its translation is CASSYPSGYYGYTF.